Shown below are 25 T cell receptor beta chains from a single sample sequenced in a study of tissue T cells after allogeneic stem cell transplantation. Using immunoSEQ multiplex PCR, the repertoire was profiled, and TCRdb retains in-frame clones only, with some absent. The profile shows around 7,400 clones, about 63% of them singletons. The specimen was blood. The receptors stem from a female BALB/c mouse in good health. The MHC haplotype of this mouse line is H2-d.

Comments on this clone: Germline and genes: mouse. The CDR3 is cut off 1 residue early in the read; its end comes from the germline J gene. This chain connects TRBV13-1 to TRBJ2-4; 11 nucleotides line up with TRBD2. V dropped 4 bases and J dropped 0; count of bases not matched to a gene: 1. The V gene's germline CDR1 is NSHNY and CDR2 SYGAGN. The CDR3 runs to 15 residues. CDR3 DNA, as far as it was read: TGTGCCAGCAGTTGGACTGGGGGGAGTCAAAACACCTTGTAC. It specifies CASSWTGGSQNTLY. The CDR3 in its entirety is CASSWTGGSQNTLYF.

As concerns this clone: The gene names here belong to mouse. The covered CDR3 bases are TGTGCCAGCAGCCAAGCAGGGGCGACCTATGCTGAGCAGTTC. This sequence encodes CASSQAGATYAEQF. The CDR3 as a whole reads CASSQAGATYAEQFF. This chain connects TRBV5 to TRBJ2-1; possibly TRBD1 for D (6 bases). Sequencing ends 1 residue short of the CDR3 end; the germline J gene provides the rest. Germline assignment: CDR1 LGHNA and CDR2 YNLKQL (reference sequence). This CDR3 is 15 amino acids long. Trimming shortened V by 1 base and J by 3 bases, and 10 bases separated the two germline ends.

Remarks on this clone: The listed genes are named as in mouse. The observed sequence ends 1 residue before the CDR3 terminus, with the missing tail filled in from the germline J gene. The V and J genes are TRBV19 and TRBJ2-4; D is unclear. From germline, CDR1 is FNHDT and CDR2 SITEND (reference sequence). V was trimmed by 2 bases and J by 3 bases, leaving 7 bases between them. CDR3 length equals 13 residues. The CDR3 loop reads CASSMGIQNTLYF. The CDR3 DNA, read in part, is TGTGCCAGCAGTATGGGAATCCAAAACACCTTGTAC.

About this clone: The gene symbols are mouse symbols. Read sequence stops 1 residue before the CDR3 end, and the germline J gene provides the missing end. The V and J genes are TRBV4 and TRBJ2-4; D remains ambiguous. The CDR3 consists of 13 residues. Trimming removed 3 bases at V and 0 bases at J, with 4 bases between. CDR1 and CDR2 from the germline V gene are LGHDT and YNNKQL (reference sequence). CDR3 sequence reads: CASSYGSQNTLYF. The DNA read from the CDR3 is TGTGCCAGCAGCTATGGTAGTCAAAACACCTTGTAC.

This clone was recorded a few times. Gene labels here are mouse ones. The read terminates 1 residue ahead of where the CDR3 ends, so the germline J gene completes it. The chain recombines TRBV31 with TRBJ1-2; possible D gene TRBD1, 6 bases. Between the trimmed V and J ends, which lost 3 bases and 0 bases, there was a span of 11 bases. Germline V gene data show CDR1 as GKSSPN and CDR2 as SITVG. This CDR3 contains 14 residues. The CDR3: CAWSRGQANSDYTF. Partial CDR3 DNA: TGTGCCTGGAGCCGGGGACAAGCAAACTCCGACTACACC. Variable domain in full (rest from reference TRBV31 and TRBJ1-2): AQTIHQWPVAEIKAVGSPLSLGCTIKGKSSPNLYWYWQATGGTLQQLFYSITVGQVESVVQLNLSASRPKDDQFILSTEKLLLSHSGFYLCAWSRGQANSDYTFGSGTRLLVI.

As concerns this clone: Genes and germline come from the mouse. The CDR3: CASSDGGRDAETLYF. Partial CDR3 DNA: TGTGCCAGCAGTGATGGGGGGCGCGATGCAGAAACGCTGTAT. The chain combines TRBV13-1 with TRBJ2-3; D may correspond to TRBD1 or TRBD2 (6 bases each). The CDR3 end falls 1 residue outside the read, so it is completed with the germline J gene. V was shortened by 0 bases and J by 2 bases, with 10 bases between the two germline ends. Germline values: CDR1 NSHNY, CDR2 SYGAGN. This CDR3 spans 15 amino acids.

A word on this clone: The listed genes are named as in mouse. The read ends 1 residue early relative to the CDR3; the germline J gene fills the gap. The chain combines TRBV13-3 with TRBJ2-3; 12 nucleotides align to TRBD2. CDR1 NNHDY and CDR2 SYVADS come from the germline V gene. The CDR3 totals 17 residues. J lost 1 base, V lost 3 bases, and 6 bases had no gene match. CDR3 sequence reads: CASSAGLGGVGAETLYF. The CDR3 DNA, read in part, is TGTGCCAGCAGTGCCGGACTGGGGGGGGTGGGTGCAGAAACGCTGTAT.

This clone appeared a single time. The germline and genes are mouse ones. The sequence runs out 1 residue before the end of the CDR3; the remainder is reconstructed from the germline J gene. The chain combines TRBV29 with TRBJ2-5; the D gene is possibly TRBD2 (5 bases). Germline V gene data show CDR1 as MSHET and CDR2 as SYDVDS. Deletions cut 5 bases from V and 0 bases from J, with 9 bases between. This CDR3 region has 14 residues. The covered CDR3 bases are TGTGCTAGCAGTCCCCTGGGAAACCAAGACACCCAGTAC. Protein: CASSPLGNQDTQY. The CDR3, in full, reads CASSPLGNQDTQYF.

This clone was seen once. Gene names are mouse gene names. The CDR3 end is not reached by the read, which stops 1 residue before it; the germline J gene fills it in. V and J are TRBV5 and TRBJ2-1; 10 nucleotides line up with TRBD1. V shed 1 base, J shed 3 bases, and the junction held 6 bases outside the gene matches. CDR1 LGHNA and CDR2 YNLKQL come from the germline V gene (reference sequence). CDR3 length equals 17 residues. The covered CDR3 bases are TGTGCCAGCAGCCAAGCCGGGACAGGGGATGGCTATGCTGAGCAGTTC. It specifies CASSQAGTGDGYAEQF. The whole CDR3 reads CASSQAGTGDGYAEQFF.

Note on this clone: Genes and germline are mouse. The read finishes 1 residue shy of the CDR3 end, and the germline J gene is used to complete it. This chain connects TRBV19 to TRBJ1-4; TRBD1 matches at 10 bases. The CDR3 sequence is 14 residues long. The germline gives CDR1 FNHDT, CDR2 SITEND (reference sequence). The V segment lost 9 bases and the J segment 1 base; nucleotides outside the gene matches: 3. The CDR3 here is CAIRTGGSNERLFF. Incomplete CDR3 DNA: TGTGCCATCAGGACAGGGGGTTCCAACGAAAGATTATTT. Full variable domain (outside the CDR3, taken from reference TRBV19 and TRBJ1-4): GGIITQTPKFLIGQEGQKLTLKCQQNFNHDTMYWYRQDSGKGLRLIYYSITENDLQKGDLSEGYDASREKKSSFSLTVTSAQKNEMAVFLCAIRTGGSNERLFFGHGTKLSVL.

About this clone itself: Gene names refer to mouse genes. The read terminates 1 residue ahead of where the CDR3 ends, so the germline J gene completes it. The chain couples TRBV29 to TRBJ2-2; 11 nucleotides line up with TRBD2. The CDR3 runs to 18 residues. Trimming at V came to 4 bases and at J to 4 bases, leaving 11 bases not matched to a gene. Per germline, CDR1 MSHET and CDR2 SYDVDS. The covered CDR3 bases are TGTGCTAGCAGTTCCTCCCCACTGGGGGGGCGCATCACCGGGCAGCTCTAC. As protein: CASSSSPLGGRITGQLY. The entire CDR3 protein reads CASSSSPLGGRITGQLYF.

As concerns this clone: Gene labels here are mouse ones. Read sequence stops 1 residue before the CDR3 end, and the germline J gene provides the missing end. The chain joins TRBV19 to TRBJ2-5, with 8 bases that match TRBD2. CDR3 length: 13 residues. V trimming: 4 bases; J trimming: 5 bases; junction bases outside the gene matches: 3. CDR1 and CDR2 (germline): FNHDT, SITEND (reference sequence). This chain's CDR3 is CASSGGARDTQYF. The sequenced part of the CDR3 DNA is TGTGCCAGCAGTGGGGGGGCGCGAGACACCCAGTAC.

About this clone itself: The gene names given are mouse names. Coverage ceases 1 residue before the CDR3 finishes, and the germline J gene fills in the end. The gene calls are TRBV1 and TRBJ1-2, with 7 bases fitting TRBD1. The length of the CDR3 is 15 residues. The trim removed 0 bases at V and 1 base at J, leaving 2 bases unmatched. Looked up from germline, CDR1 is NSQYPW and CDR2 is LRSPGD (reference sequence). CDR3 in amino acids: CTCSADHRGNSDYTF. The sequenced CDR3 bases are TGCACCTGCAGTGCAGATCACAGGGGAAACTCCGACTACACC. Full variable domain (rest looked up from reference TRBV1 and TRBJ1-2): VTLLEQNPRWRLVPRGQAVNLRCILKNSQYPWMSWYQQDLQKQLQWLFTLRSPGDKEVKSLPGADYLATRVTDTELRLQVANMSQGRTLYCTCSADHRGNSDYTFGSGTRLLVI.

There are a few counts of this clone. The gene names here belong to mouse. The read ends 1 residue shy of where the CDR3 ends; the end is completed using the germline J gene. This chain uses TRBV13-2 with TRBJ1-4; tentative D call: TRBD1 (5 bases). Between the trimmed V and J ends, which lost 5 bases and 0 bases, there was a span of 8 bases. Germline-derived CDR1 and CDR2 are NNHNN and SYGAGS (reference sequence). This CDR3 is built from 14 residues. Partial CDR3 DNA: TGTGCCAGCGGCAGACAGCTTTCCAACGAAAGATTATTT. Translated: CASGRQLSNERLF. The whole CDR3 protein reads CASGRQLSNERLFF.

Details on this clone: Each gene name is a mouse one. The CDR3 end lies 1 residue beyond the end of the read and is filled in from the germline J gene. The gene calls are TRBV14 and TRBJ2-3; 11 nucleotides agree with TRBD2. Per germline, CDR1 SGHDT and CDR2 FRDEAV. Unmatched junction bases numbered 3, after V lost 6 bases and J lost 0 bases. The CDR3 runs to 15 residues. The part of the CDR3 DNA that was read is TGTGCCAGCAAGGACTGGGGGGTTAGTGCAGAAACGCTGTAT. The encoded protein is CASKDWGVSAETLY. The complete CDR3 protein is CASKDWGVSAETLYF. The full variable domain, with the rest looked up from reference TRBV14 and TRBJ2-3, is EAGVTQSPRYAVLQEGQAVSFWCDPISGHDTLYWYQQPRDQGPQLLVYFRDEAVIDNSQLPSDRFSAVRPKGTNSTLKIQSAKQGDTATYLCASKDWGVSAETLYFGSGTRLTVL.

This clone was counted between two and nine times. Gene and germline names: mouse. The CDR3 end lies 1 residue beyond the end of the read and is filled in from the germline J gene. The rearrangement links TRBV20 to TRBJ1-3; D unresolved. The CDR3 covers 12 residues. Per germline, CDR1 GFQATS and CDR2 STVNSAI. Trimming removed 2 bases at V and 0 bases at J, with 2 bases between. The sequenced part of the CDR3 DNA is TGTGGTGCTAGGTTTTCTGGAAATACGCTCTAT. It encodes CGARFSGNTLY. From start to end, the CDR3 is CGARFSGNTLYF.

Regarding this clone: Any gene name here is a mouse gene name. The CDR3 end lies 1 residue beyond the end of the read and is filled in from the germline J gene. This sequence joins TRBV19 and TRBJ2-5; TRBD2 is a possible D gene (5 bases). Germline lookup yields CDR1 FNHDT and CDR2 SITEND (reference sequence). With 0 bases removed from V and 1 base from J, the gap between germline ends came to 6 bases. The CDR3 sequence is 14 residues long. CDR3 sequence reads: CASSIGTYQDTQYF. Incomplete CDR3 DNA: TGTGCCAGCAGTATAGGGACTTACCAAGACACCCAGTAC.

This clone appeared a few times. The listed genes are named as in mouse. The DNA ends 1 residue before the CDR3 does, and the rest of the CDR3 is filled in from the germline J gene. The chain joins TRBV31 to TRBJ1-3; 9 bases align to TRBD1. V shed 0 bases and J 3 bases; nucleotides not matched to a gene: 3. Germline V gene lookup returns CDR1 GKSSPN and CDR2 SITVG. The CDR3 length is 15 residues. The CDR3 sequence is CAWSLGTGNGNTLYF. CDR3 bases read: TGTGCCTGGAGTCTAGGGACAGGGAATGGAAATACGCTCTAT.

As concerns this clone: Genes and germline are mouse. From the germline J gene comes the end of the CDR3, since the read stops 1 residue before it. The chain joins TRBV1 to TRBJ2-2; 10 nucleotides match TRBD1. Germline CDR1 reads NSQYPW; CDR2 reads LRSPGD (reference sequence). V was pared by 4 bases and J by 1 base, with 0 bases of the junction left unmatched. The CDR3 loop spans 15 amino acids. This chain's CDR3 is CTCSGTGGNTGQLYF. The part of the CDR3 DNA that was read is TGCACCTGCAGTGGGACAGGGGGAAACACCGGGCAGCTCTAC. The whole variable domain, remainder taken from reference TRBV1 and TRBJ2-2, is VTLLEQNPRWRLVPRGQAVNLRCILKNSQYPWMSWYQQDLQKQLQWLFTLRSPGDKEVKSLPGADYLATRVTDTELRLQVANMSQGRTLYCTCSGTGGNTGQLYFGEGSKLTVL.

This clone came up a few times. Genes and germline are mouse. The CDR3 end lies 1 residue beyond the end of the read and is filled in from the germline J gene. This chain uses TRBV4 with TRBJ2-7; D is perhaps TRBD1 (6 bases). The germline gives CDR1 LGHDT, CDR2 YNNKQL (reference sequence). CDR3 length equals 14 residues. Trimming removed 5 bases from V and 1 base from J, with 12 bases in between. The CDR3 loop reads CASSPRDKSYEQYF. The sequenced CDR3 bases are TGTGCCAGCAGCCCCCGGGACAAATCCTATGAACAGTAC.

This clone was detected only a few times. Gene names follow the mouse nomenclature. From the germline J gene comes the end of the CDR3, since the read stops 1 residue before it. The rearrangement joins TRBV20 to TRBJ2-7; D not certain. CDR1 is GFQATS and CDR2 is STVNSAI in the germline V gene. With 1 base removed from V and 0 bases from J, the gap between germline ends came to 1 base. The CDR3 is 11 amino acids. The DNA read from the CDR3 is TGTGGTGCTAGGGCCTCCTATGAACAGTAC. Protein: CGARASYEQY. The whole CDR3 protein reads CGARASYEQYF.

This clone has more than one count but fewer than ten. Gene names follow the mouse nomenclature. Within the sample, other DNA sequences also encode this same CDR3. Partial CDR3 DNA: TGTGCCAGCGGGGACAGGGCTGGAAATACGCTCTAT. Translating it yields CASGDRAGNTLY. The whole CDR3 sequence is CASGDRAGNTLYF. The chain couples TRBV13-2 to TRBJ1-3, with 8 bases identical to TRBD1. The read gets to within 1 residue of the CDR3 end, and the germline J gene fills in the rest. In germline, CDR1 is NNHNN, CDR2 SYGAGS (reference sequence). The CDR3 runs 13 residues. V shed 5 bases, J shed 2 bases, and the junction held 0 bases outside the gene matches.

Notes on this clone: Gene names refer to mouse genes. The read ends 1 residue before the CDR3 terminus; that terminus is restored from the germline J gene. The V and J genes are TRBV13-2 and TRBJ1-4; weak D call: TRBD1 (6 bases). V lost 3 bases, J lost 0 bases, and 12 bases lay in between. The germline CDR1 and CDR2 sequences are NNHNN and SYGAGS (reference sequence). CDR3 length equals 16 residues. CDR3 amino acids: CASGAGRGISNERLFF. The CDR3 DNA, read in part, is TGTGCCAGCGGTGCGGGCAGGGGAATTTCCAACGAAAGATTATTT.

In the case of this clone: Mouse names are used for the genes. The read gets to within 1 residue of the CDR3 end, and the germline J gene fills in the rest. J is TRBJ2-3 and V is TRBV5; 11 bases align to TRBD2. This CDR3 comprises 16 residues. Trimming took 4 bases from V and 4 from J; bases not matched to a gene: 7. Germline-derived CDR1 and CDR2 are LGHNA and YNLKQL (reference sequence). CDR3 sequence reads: CASSPHRDWGSETLYF. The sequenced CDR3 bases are TGTGCCAGCAGCCCTCACCGGGACTGGGGGTCAGAAACGCTGTAT.

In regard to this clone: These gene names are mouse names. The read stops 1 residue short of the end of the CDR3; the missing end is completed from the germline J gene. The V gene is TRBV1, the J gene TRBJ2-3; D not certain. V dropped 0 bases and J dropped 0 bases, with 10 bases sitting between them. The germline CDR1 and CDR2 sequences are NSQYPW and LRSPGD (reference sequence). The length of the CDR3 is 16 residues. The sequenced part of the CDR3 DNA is TGCACCTGCAGTGCAGATCGGAGCAGTAGTGCAGAAACGCTGTAT. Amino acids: CTCSADRSSSAETLY. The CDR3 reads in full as CTCSADRSSSAETLYF.